The entry that follows covers one TCR beta chain sequence. This CDR3 is built from 15 residues. Trimming pared 4 bases from V and 4 bases from J, leaving 17 bases between. Per the germline V gene, CDR1 is MDHEN and CDR2 is SYDVKM. This sample stems from a study of blood T cell repertoires in COVID-19. Study background: Material from acute and convalescent COVID-19 was sourced from the United States, Italy and Spain. In each case, the material was cDNA or gDNA derived from T cells, B-cell-depleted T cells, or PBMCs.

Authors' processing steps: Quantification of nucleated cells was approximated via reference gene primer amplification. The protocol was immunoSEQ multiplex PCR, while the TCRdb copy is restricted to in-frame clones and leaves out a portion. That table gives V, J and clone size, and the DNA gave D and trimming. The data show 70,000 to 100,000 clones, 85% to 95% seen once. This chain connects TRBV28 to TRBJ2-7, with a tentative D call TRBD2 (5 bases). The sequence was obtained from a man in his sixties with acute or convalescent COVID-19. What was sequenced was peripheral blood. This chain's CDR3 is CASSSPRTESYEQYF. As DNA, the CDR3 is TGTGCCAGCAGTTCCCCTCGGACTGAATCTTACGAGCAGTACTTC. Drawing the rest from reference TRBV28 and TRBJ2-7, the complete variable domain is DVKVTQSSRYLVKRTGEKVFLECVQDMDHENMFWYRQDPGLGLRLIYFSYDVKMKEKGDIPEGYSVSREKKERFSLILESASTNQTSMYLCASSSPRTESYEQYFGPGTRLTVT.